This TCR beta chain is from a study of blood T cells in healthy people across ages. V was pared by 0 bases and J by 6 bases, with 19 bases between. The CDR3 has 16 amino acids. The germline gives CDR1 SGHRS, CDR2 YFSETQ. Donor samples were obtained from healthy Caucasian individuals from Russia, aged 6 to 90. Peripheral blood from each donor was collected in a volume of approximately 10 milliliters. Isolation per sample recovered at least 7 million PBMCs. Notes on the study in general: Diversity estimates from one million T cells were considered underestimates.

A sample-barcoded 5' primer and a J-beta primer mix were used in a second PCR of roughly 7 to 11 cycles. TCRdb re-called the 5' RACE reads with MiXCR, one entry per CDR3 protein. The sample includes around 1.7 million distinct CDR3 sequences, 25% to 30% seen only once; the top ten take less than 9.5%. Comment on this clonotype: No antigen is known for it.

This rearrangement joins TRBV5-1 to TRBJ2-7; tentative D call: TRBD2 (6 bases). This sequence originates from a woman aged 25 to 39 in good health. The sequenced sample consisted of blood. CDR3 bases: TGCGCCAGCAGCTTGGCAGGCGTCGGGGGTAGTCCCGAGCAGTACTTC. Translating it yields CASSLAGVGGSPEQYF.